The present entry profiles one T cell receptor (beta chain) with its context. CD45RO-negative CD8 cells positively selected for CCR7 made up the naive population, which excluded terminally differentiated effector memory CD45RA+ cells. The source of the sample is a study of shared clonotypes between healthy human individuals. The method was immunoSEQ multiplex PCR; TCRdb's version includes in-frame clones alone and lacks a portion of them. Seen here are millions of clones, over 85% observed once, and the top ten hold 0.9% to 1.4%. The CDR3 covers 17 residues. Trimming cost V 0 bases and J 5 bases, with 17 bases left between them. From germline, CDR1 is MGHRA and CDR2 YSYEKL.

V and J are TRBV4-1 and TRBJ1-5, with D maybe TRBD1 (5 bases). The specimen was naive CD8+ T cells sorted from blood. This TCR derives from a young man in good health. This CDR3 reads CASSQESSRAWDQPQHF. CDR3 nucleotides: TGCGCCAGCAGCCAAGAATCTTCCAGGGCTTGGGATCAGCCCCAGCATTTT.